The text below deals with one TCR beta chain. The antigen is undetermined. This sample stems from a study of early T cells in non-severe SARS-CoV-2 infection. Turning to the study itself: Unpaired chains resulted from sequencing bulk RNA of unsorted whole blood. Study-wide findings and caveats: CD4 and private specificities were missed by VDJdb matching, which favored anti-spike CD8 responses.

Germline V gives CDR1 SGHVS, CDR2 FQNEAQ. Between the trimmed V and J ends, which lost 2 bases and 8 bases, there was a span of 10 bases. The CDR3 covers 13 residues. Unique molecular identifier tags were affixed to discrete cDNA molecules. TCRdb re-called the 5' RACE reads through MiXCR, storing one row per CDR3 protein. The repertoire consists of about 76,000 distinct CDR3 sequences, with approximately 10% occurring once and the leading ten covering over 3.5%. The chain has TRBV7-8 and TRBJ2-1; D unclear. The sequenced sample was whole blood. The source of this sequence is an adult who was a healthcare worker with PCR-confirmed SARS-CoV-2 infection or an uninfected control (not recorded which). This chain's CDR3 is CASSLPLRDEQFF. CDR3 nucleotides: TGTGCCAGCAGCTTACCCCTTAGGGATGAGCAGTTCTTC.